These 23 T cell receptor beta chains share one sample of origin, sequenced in a study of OX40 agonist ivuxolimab in advanced cancers. Using immunoSEQ multiplex PCR, the repertoire was profiled, and TCRdb retains in-frame clones only, with some absent. The table has tens of thousands of clones, roughly 86% seen once. The sample consisted of CD4+ or CD8+ T cells sorted from blood, taken in a trial of the OX40 agonist ivuxolimab. The receptors derive from an adult with an advanced solid tumor such as melanoma, head and neck, liver or kidney cancer.

V and J are TRBV6-5 and TRBJ1-2; 7 nucleotides match TRBD1. Germline CDR1 MNHEY, CDR2 SVGAGI. This CDR3 has 14 amino acids. The J segment lost 5 bases and the V segment lost 3 bases, leaving 6 bases of the junction unmatched. CDR3 sequence reads: CASSYQGVGYGYTF. DNA for the CDR3: TGTGCCAGCAGTTATCAGGGGGTAGGGTATGGCTACACCTTC.

This clone was observed once. This chain uses TRBV19 with TRBJ2-5; D may be TRBD1 (6 bases). Looked up from germline, CDR1 is LNHDA and CDR2 is SQIVND (reference sequence). V was clipped by 5 bases and J by 1 base, with 11 bases between them. CDR3 length: 14 amino acids. The CDR3 region has the DNA TGTGCCAGTAGTTTACAGGGCCCCCAAGAGACCCAGTACTTC. Encoded protein: CASSLQGPQETQYF.

CDR3 sequence reads: CASSLPFTGVSGNTIYF. CDR3 DNA: TGTGCCAGCAGTCTCCCTTTCACAGGAGTCTCTGGAAACACCATATATTTT. The chain has TRBV28 and TRBJ1-3; a possible D gene is TRBD1 (5 bases). Trimming removed 5 bases from V and 0 bases from J, with 17 bases in between. CDR1 is MDHEN, CDR2 SYDVKM, per germline. CDR3 size: 17 residues. Variable domain in full (rest from reference TRBV28 and TRBJ1-3): DVKVTQSSRYLVKRTGEKVFLECVQDMDHENMFWYRQDPGLGLRLIYFSYDVKMKEKGDIPEGYSVSREKKERFSLILESASTNQTSMYLCASSLPFTGVSGNTIYFGEGSWLTVV.

V gene TRBV6-6 combines with J gene TRBJ1-1, with 9 bases identical to TRBD1. Germline V gene lookup returns CDR1 MNHNY and CDR2 SVGAGI (reference sequence). CDR3 length: 14 residues. Germline trimming cut 8 bases from V and 5 bases from J; bases unmatched to any gene: 9. The CDR3 DNA sequence: TGTGCCAGCGATAACGGACAGGGGTTAACTGAAGCTTTCTTT. Amino acid sequence: CASDNGQGLTEAFF.

The genes are TRBV7-3 and TRBJ2-1; 9 bases fit TRBD1. Germline V gene lookup returns CDR1 SGHTA and CDR2 FQGTGA. The CDR3 runs 14 residues. With V trimmed by 5 bases and J by 7 bases, 6 bases remained unmatched. CDR3 sequence: CASSRTGAGNEQFF. The CDR3 region has the DNA TGTGCCAGCAGCCGGACAGGGGCTGGGAATGAGCAGTTCTTC.

V gene TRBV27 combines with J gene TRBJ2-7; 8 nucleotides agree with TRBD2. The junction had 12 bases not matched to a gene; V was cut back by 5 bases and J by 6 bases. The CDR3 length is 15 residues. Germline-derived CDR1 and CDR2 are MNHEY and SMNVEV (reference sequence). CDR3 nucleotides: TGTGCCAGCAGTGTCCTAACTAGCGGTTCGGGCGAGCAGTACTTC. Amino acid sequence: CASSVLTSGSGEQYF.

The chain is built from TRBV5-4 and TRBJ2-1; TRBD1 matches at 7 bases. The V gene's germline CDR1 is SGHNT and CDR2 YYREEE (reference sequence). V trimming: 6 bases; J trimming: 4 bases; junction bases outside the gene matches: 7. The CDR3 sequence is 14 residues long. DNA for the CDR3: TGTGCCAGCACTCCCGAGACAGGGTACAATGAGCAGTTCTTC. It yields the protein CASTPETGYNEQFF.

This chain connects TRBV9 to TRBJ1-5, with 10 bases aligning to TRBD1. From germline, CDR1 is SGDLS and CDR2 YYNGEE. Trimming cost V 3 bases and J 4 bases; bases outside gene matches: 1. The length of the CDR3 is 14 residues. The CDR3 spells CASSAGQGNQPQHF. CDR3 nucleotides: TGTGCCAGCAGCGCGGGACAGGGGAATCAGCCCCAGCATTTT.

A few counts support this clone. The rearrangement uses TRBV7-9 and TRBJ1-5, with 8 nucleotides matching TRBD1. Germline values: CDR1 SEHNR, CDR2 FQNEAQ (reference sequence). Germline trimming cut 4 bases from V and 2 bases from J; bases unmatched to any gene: 1. CDR3 length equals 14 residues. This CDR3 reads CASSSGGGNQPQHF. The DNA for the CDR3 is TGTGCCAGCAGCTCAGGGGGCGGCAATCAGCCCCAGCATTTT.

The chain links TRBV10-3 to TRBJ2-7, with 7 bases lining up with TRBD2. Germline-derived CDR1 and CDR2 are ENHRY and SYGVKD. The J segment lost 1 base and the V segment lost 5 bases, leaving 11 bases of the junction unmatched. The CDR3 extends over 16 amino acids. The DNA of the CDR3 is TGTGCCATCAGTCCCCGGGGGGTGATTTATTCCTACGAGCAGTACTTC. Protein product: CAISPRGVIYSYEQYF.

The V call is TRBV6-5, the J call TRBJ1-4; a possible D gene is TRBD1 (6 bases). Germline CDR1 reads MNHEY; CDR2 reads SVGAGI. This CDR3 has 15 residues. V lost 5 bases and J 6 bases, leaving 16 bases between the germline ends. The CDR3 loop is CASSTMTGLDEKLFF. The CDR3 DNA sequence: TGTGCCAGCAGTACCATGACAGGTCTGGATGAAAAACTGTTTTTT.

The rearrangement uses TRBV28 and TRBJ2-7, with D possibly being TRBD2 (6 bases). Germline V gene sequence: CDR1 MDHEN, CDR2 SYDVKM. V lost 8 bases and J 0 bases, leaving 14 bases between the germline ends. CDR3 length equals 14 residues. The CDR3 reads CASGGAGASYEQYF. As DNA, the CDR3 is TGTGCCAGCGGCGGGGCCGGGGCCTCCTACGAGCAGTACTTC.

With regard to this clone: Given the absence of the conserved phenylalanine or tryptophan at the CDR3 end, a read error is likely. No DNA is shown, since the ends of the CDR3 on it are uncertain; the CDR3 is the one TCRdb lists. The chain uses TRBV5-6 and TRBJ1-1; TRBD1, the table's D call, lacks a check against the DNA. The germline V gene has CDR1 SGHDT and CDR2 YYEEEE. The CDR3 spans 8 amino acids, including both terminal residues. The CDR3 sequence is CASSLGAG.

This clone was recorded once. The gene calls are TRBV27 and TRBJ1-4; no definite D call. The V end was cut by 6 bases, the J end by 5 bases, with 16 bases between. Germline values: CDR1 MNHEY, CDR2 SMNVEV (reference sequence). The CDR3 loop spans 15 amino acids. CDR3 DNA sequence: TGTGCCAGCAGGCCTTCCCCCACCTTGAATGAAAAACTGTTTTTT. Translation gives CASRPSPTLNEKLFF.

V and J are TRBV11-3 and TRBJ2-5, with no clear D. Germline loops: CDR1 SGHNT, CDR2 YENEEA. V gave up 1 base and J gave up 5 bases, with 8 bases separating them. The CDR3 sequence is 13 residues long. The DNA for the CDR3 is TGTGCCAGCAGCTTAGGCCCTTCGGAGACCCAGTACTTC. Protein sequence: CASSLGPSETQYF.

The chain has TRBV9 and TRBJ2-3; 15 nucleotides agree with TRBD2. The CDR3 runs 19 residues. V trimming: 0 bases; J trimming: 2 bases; junction bases outside the gene matches: 7. The germline V gene encodes CDR1 SGDLS and CDR2 YYNGEE. Here the CDR3 reads CASSVVSGTSGGSTDTQYF. The CDR3 bases are TGTGCCAGCAGCGTAGTATCAGGGACTAGCGGGGGGTCCACAGATACGCAGTATTTT.

V gene TRBV27 combines with J gene TRBJ1-5; D might be TRBD1 (5 bases). This CDR3 spans 14 amino acids. V lost 1 base and J lost 3, with 7 bases in between. CDR1 and CDR2 from the germline V gene are MNHEY and SMNVEV (reference sequence). CDR3 bases: TGTGCCAGCAGTTTATGGGGGACCAATCAGCCCCAGCATTTT. As protein: CASSLWGTNQPQHF.

The CDR3 nucleotides read TGTGCCAGCAGACCGACCGCGACCTATGGCTACACCTTC. It yields the protein CASRPTATYGYTF. The J gene is TRBJ1-2, the V gene TRBV28; unclear D gene. V dropped 6 bases and J dropped 4 bases, with 12 bases sitting between them. Germline CDR1 is MDHEN and CDR2 is SYDVKM. This CDR3 is 13 amino acids long.

V and J are TRBV5-6 and TRBJ1-2; maybe TRBD1 (6 bases). CDR1 SGHDT and CDR2 YYEEEE come from the germline V gene. CDR3 length: 15 amino acids. Trimming removed 4 bases from V and 4 bases from J, with 17 bases in between. Here the CDR3 reads CASSTGGTLGYGYTF. CDR3 coding DNA: TGTGCCAGCAGCACGGGGGGGACACTCGGCTATGGCTACACCTTC.

Only one count was recorded for this clone. This chain links TRBV7-8 with TRBJ1-3; D not resolved. V lost 0 bases and J lost 0, with 3 bases in between. The CDR3 is 14 residues long. Germline V gene sequence: CDR1 SGHVS, CDR2 FQNEAQ. The CDR3 sequence is CASSLALSGNTIYF. The CDR3 region has the DNA TGTGCCAGCAGCTTAGCCCTCTCTGGAAACACCATATATTTT.

J is TRBJ1-3 and V is TRBV5-4, with 11 bases lining up with TRBD1. Losses at the gene ends were 3 bases for V and 2 bases for J; bases not matched to a gene: 7. This CDR3 has 17 residues. The V gene's germline CDR1 is SGHNT and CDR2 YYREEE (reference sequence). The CDR3 reads CASSSRTGGRTGNTIYF. DNA of the CDR3: TGTGCCAGCAGCTCTAGGACAGGGGGCCGAACTGGAAACACCATATATTTT.

The CDR3 sequence is CASSPVGNNEQFF. CDR3 coding DNA: TGTGCCAGCAGCCCAGTAGGCAACAATGAGCAGTTCTTC. The gene calls are TRBV5-6 and TRBJ2-1; D gene unclear. CDR3 length: 13 residues. Germline V lookup: CDR1 SGHDT, CDR2 YYEEEE. V was trimmed by 4 bases and J by 5 bases, leaving 10 bases between them.

Only one count was recorded for this clone. The chain combines TRBV9 with TRBJ2-5; D gene unclear. Germline V gene lookup returns CDR1 SGDLS and CDR2 YYNGEE. This CDR3 comprises 14 residues. Deletions cut 0 bases from V and 2 bases from J, with 8 bases between. The CDR3 here is CASSVAPAQETQYF. As DNA, the CDR3 is TGTGCCAGCAGCGTAGCACCGGCACAAGAGACCCAGTACTTC.